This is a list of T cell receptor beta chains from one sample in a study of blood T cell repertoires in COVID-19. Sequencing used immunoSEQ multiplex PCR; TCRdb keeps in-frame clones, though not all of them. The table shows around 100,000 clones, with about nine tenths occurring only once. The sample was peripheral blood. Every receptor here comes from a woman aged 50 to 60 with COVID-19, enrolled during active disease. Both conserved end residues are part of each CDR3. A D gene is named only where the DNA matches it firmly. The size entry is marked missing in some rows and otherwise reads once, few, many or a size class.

cdr3_nt: TGTGCCAGCAGCCCCGGACAGTGGGGCTCTGGAAACACCATATATTTT
cdr3_aa: CASSPGQWGSGNTIYF
v_call: TRBV3-1/TRBV3-2
j_call: TRBJ1-3
clone_size: .
d_call: .

cdr3_nt: TGTGCCAGCAGCTTTCGTCAGGGTTTCTCCTATAATTCACCCCTCCACTTT
cdr3_aa: CASSFRQGFSYNSPLHF
v_call: TRBV5-8
j_call: TRBJ1-6
clone_size: .
d_call: .

cdr3_nt: TGTGCCTGGACAGACTCCTACGAGCAGTACTTC
cdr3_aa: CAWTDSYEQYF
v_call: TRBV30
j_call: TRBJ2-7
clone_size: .
d_call: .

cdr3_nt: TGTGCCAGCAGTTACCCGGGGGTCACAGATACGCAGTATTTT
cdr3_aa: CASSYPGVTDTQYF
v_call: TRBV6-6
j_call: TRBJ2-3
clone_size: .
d_call: .

cdr3_nt: TGTGCCAGCAGTCTTACAGGGGGCACTGAAGCTTTCTTT
cdr3_aa: CASSLTGGTEAFF
v_call: TRBV28
j_call: TRBJ1-1
clone_size: .
d_call: TRBD1

cdr3_nt: TGTGCCAGCAGCTTAAAGCCAGGGCTTGCCTATAATTCACCCCTCCACTTT
cdr3_aa: CASSLKPGLAYNSPLHF
v_call: TRBV7-2
j_call: TRBJ1-6
clone_size: .
d_call: .

cdr3_nt: TGCGCCAGCAGCCCCTCCTTAGGGGGGAACACTGAAGCTTTCTTT
cdr3_aa: CASSPSLGGNTEAFF
v_call: TRBV4-1
j_call: TRBJ1-1
clone_size: .
d_call: .

cdr3_nt: TGCAGTGCTCAGGGAATCGGCGGCTACACCTTC
cdr3_aa: CSAQGIGGYTF
v_call: TRBV20-1
j_call: TRBJ1-2
clone_size: .
d_call: .

cdr3_nt: TGTGCCAGCAGCTTAACGGGGGATACGCAGTATTTT
cdr3_aa: CASSLTGDTQYF
v_call: TRBV7-2
j_call: TRBJ2-3
clone_size: .
d_call: .

cdr3_nt: TGCAGCGTCCCATGGGGGGAGGCTAGGGCAGGGAGTTCGGGCTACACCTTC
cdr3_aa: CSVPWGEARAGSSGYTF
v_call: TRBV29-1
j_call: TRBJ1-2
clone_size: .
d_call: .

cdr3_nt: TGTGCCATCAGTGAGGGAGATCAGCCCCAGCATTTT
cdr3_aa: CAISEGDQPQHF
v_call: TRBV10-3
j_call: TRBJ1-5
clone_size: once
d_call: .

cdr3_nt: TGTGCCAGCAGGGTCTCAGGGCTTAGCAATCAGCCCCAGCATTTT
cdr3_aa: CASRVSGLSNQPQHF
v_call: TRBV6-5
j_call: TRBJ1-5
clone_size: .
d_call: .

cdr3_nt: TGTGCCAGCAGGAATAGGGGGACGGTTGGCTACACCTTC
cdr3_aa: CASRNRGTVGYTF
v_call: TRBV12-3/TRBV12-4
j_call: TRBJ1-2
clone_size: once
d_call: .

cdr3_nt: TGTGCCAGCTCGCCACGACCTCTAGCGGGGGGGAACACCGGGGAGCTGTTTTTT
cdr3_aa: CASSPRPLAGGNTGELFF
v_call: TRBV18
j_call: TRBJ2-2
clone_size: .
d_call: TRBD2

cdr3_nt: TGTGCCAGCAGCTTAGGGGGAGAGAACACTGAAGCTTTCTTT
cdr3_aa: CASSLGGENTEAFF
v_call: TRBV7-6
j_call: TRBJ1-1
clone_size: once
d_call: .

cdr3_nt: TGTGCCAGCAGCTCCAGGGGACAGCCCCAGCATTTT
cdr3_aa: CASSSRGQPQHF
v_call: TRBV28
j_call: TRBJ1-5
clone_size: once
d_call: .

cdr3_nt: TGTGCCAGTAGGCGGGGGGCGCCTGAGTATGGCTACACCTTC
cdr3_aa: CASRRGAPEYGYTF
v_call: TRBV19
j_call: TRBJ1-2
clone_size: .
d_call: .

cdr3_nt: TGTGCCATCAGCGGCTCTGGAAACACCATATATTTT
cdr3_aa: CAISGSGNTIYF
v_call: TRBV10-3
j_call: TRBJ1-3
clone_size: few
d_call: .

cdr3_nt: TGTGCCAGCAGCTTAGTCCAGAACACTGAAGCTTTCTTT
cdr3_aa: CASSLVQNTEAFF
v_call: TRBV7-2
j_call: TRBJ1-1
clone_size: .
d_call: .

cdr3_nt: TGTGCCTGGAGTCTTGCGGCGGACACTGAAGCTTTCTTT
cdr3_aa: CAWSLAADTEAFF
v_call: TRBV30
j_call: TRBJ1-1
clone_size: .
d_call: .

cdr3_nt: TGTGCCAGTAGTATAAGCGGGGGTAATGAGCAGTTCTTC
cdr3_aa: CASSISGGNEQFF
v_call: TRBV19
j_call: TRBJ2-1
clone_size: .
d_call: TRBD2

cdr3_nt: TGCGCCAGCCGTAGCGGGTCGGCAGATACGCAGTATTTT
cdr3_aa: CASRSGSADTQYF
v_call: TRBV10-1
j_call: TRBJ2-3
clone_size: .
d_call: TRBD2

cdr3_nt: TGTGCCACCCGATCGGGGAATGAGCAGTTCTTC
cdr3_aa: CATRSGNEQFF
v_call: TRBV27
j_call: TRBJ2-1
clone_size: .
d_call: .

cdr3_nt: TGTGCCAGTAGTACTCTAGCGGGGGGCTACAATGAGCAGTTCTTC
cdr3_aa: CASSTLAGGYNEQFF
v_call: TRBV19
j_call: TRBJ2-1
clone_size: .
d_call: TRBD2

cdr3_nt: TGTGCCAGCAGCTTAGAGGGGACAGGGAATAGCAATCAGCCCCAGCATTTT
cdr3_aa: CASSLEGTGNSNQPQHF
v_call: TRBV7-4
j_call: TRBJ1-5
clone_size: .
d_call: TRBD1

cdr3_nt: TGTGCCAGTAGTATCCCGGGGAACAATCAGCCCCAGCATTTT
cdr3_aa: CASSIPGNNQPQHF
v_call: TRBV19
j_call: TRBJ1-5
clone_size: .
d_call: .

cdr3_nt: TGTGCCTGGAGTGTCCTGGGGGGGGTTGATGGCTACACCTTC
cdr3_aa: CAWSVLGGVDGYTF
v_call: TRBV30
j_call: TRBJ1-2
clone_size: .
d_call: .

cdr3_nt: TGTGCCAGCAGCTTGGGACTGTTCACAGATACGCAGTATTTT
cdr3_aa: CASSLGLFTDTQYF
v_call: TRBV5-6
j_call: TRBJ2-3
clone_size: .
d_call: .

cdr3_nt: TGTGCCAGCAGCTTAGTAGGGGCAGGGACAGGGGGAACTGAAGCTTTCTTT
cdr3_aa: CASSLVGAGTGGTEAFF
v_call: TRBV7-6
j_call: TRBJ1-1
clone_size: .
d_call: TRBD1

cdr3_nt: TGCAGTGCTGAGGACTACACTGAAGCTTTCTTT
cdr3_aa: CSAEDYTEAFF
v_call: TRBV20-1
j_call: TRBJ1-1
clone_size: .
d_call: .

cdr3_nt: TGTGCCAGCACAACCCCGGAGGACACTGAAGCTTTCTTT
cdr3_aa: CASTTPEDTEAFF
v_call: TRBV9
j_call: TRBJ1-1
clone_size: .
d_call: .

cdr3_nt: TGTGCCACCAAGACTAGCTTGGCGACAGATACGCAGTATTTT
cdr3_aa: CATKTSLATDTQYF
v_call: TRBV6-5
j_call: TRBJ2-3
clone_size: .
d_call: TRBD2

cdr3_nt: TGTGCCAGCAGCCAAGAAAACAGGGGGTTTTACTATGGCTACACCTTC
cdr3_aa: CASSQENRGFYYGYTF
v_call: TRBV3-1/TRBV3-2
j_call: TRBJ1-2
clone_size: .
d_call: TRBD1

cdr3_nt: TGTGCCAGCAGCGTAACAGGGGGCAGGGAGGGTGAGCAGTTCTTC
cdr3_aa: CASSVTGGREGEQFF
v_call: TRBV9
j_call: TRBJ2-1
clone_size: .
d_call: TRBD1

cdr3_nt: TGTGCCAGCAGTTGGACAGGGGAAAAGAGTTCACCCCTCCACTTT
cdr3_aa: CASSWTGEKSSPLHF
v_call: TRBV6-5
j_call: TRBJ1-6
clone_size: .
d_call: TRBD1

cdr3_nt: TGTGCCAGCAGACCTGACAGGTTTGGCACAGATACGCAGTATTTT
cdr3_aa: CASRPDRFGTDTQYF
v_call: TRBV27
j_call: TRBJ2-3
clone_size: once
d_call: .

cdr3_nt: TGTGCCAGCAGTTCAAGGTCTCAGGGGCTTTTTCGAGGCTACACCTTC
cdr3_aa: CASSSRSQGLFRGYTF
v_call: TRBV27
j_call: TRBJ1-2
clone_size: .
d_call: .

cdr3_nt: TGTGCCAGCGGGACAGGGGGTTCGTCCATGAATCAGCCCCAGCATTTT
cdr3_aa: CASGTGGSSMNQPQHF
v_call: TRBV27
j_call: TRBJ1-5
clone_size: .
d_call: TRBD1

cdr3_nt: TGTGCCTGGAGTGTAGGGTATGGGGCAGGGGACGGCTACACCTTC
cdr3_aa: CAWSVGYGAGDGYTF
v_call: TRBV30
j_call: TRBJ1-2
clone_size: .
d_call: .

cdr3_nt: TGTGCCAGCAGTGGTCGGGGAGGTGGCTACACCTTC
cdr3_aa: CASSGRGGGYTF
v_call: TRBV2
j_call: TRBJ1-2
clone_size: .
d_call: .

cdr3_nt: TGTGCCACCAGTGACTCTTACGGACTAGTCCAAGAGACCCAGTACTTC
cdr3_aa: CATSDSYGLVQETQYF
v_call: TRBV24-1
j_call: TRBJ2-5
clone_size: once
d_call: TRBD2

cdr3_nt: TGTGCCAGCAGGGATCCGGGATCCTACGAGCAGTACTTC
cdr3_aa: CASRDPGSYEQYF
v_call: TRBV6-5
j_call: TRBJ2-7
clone_size: .
d_call: .

cdr3_nt: TGTGCCAGCAGTTACAGGGACTCCTATAATTCACCCCTCCACTTT
cdr3_aa: CASSYRDSYNSPLHF
v_call: TRBV2
j_call: TRBJ1-6
clone_size: .
d_call: .

cdr3_nt: TGCGCCAGCAGCGCAAGGACAGGGGTTGGGAACATTCAGTACTTC
cdr3_aa: CASSARTGVGNIQYF
v_call: TRBV5-1
j_call: TRBJ2-4
clone_size: .
d_call: TRBD1

cdr3_nt: TGTGCCAGCAGCCCCCGTTGGGCAGTTAACTATGGCTACACCTTC
cdr3_aa: CASSPRWAVNYGYTF
v_call: TRBV27
j_call: TRBJ1-2
clone_size: .
d_call: .

cdr3_nt: TGTGCCAGCAGCTCAGAGCGGTACACCGGGGAGCTGTTTTTT
cdr3_aa: CASSSERYTGELFF
v_call: TRBV7-6
j_call: TRBJ2-2
clone_size: .
d_call: .

cdr3_nt: TGTGCCAGCAGCCCCCTGGGTAGCGGGGAAGAGACCCAGTACTTC
cdr3_aa: CASSPLGSGEETQYF
v_call: TRBV14
j_call: TRBJ2-5
clone_size: .
d_call: TRBD2

cdr3_nt: TGTGCCACCAGTGATCCCGGGACAGCTACGAATGGCTACACCTTC
cdr3_aa: CATSDPGTATNGYTF
v_call: TRBV24-1
j_call: TRBJ1-2
clone_size: .
d_call: TRBD1

cdr3_nt: TGTGCCAACAGTTTGGACAGGTCAAACTATGGCTACACCTTC
cdr3_aa: CANSLDRSNYGYTF
v_call: TRBV28
j_call: TRBJ1-2
clone_size: once
d_call: TRBD1

cdr3_nt: TGCGCCAGCAGTGAGGTTGCGGGGACAGGGCCCAATTCACCCCTCCACTTT
cdr3_aa: CASSEVAGTGPNSPLHF
v_call: TRBV10-2
j_call: TRBJ1-6
clone_size: once
d_call: TRBD1

cdr3_nt: TGTGCCAGCAGTGAAGGGACAGGTGACAGATGGCCCCAGCATTTT
cdr3_aa: CASSEGTGDRWPQHF
v_call: TRBV6-1
j_call: TRBJ1-5
clone_size: .
d_call: TRBD1

cdr3_nt: TGCGCCAGCAGCTTGGAATCGGGGGTTGGAAACACCATATATTTT
cdr3_aa: CASSLESGVGNTIYF
v_call: TRBV5-1
j_call: TRBJ1-3
clone_size: .
d_call: .